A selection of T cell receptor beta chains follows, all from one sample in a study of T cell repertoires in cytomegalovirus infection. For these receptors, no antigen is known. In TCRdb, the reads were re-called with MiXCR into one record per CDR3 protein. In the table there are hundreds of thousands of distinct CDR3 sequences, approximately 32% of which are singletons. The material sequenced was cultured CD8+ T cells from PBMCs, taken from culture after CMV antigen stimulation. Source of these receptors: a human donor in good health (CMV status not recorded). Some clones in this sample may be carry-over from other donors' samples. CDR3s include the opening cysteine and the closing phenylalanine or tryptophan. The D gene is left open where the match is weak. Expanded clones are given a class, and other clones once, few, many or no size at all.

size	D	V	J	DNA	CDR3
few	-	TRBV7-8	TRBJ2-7	TGTGCCAGCAGCTTAGGGGCAGGTTCCCCCTACGAGCAGTACTTC	CASSLGAGSPYEQYF
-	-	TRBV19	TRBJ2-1	TGTGCCAGTAGTCGGGCAGCTTCCGTCGCGCGGTATGAGCAGTTCTTC	CASSRAASVARYEQFF
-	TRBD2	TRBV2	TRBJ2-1	TGTGCCAGCAGTGACGCTAGCGGGGGTACTGAGCAGTTCTTC	CASSDASGGTEQFF
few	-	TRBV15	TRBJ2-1	TGTGCCACCAGCAGGGAGAGAACTCGGGACAATGAGCAGTTCTTC	CATSRERTRDNEQFF
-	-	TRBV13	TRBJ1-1	TGTGCCAGCAGCTTATCGGGGCCGCCCCTGAACACTGAAGCTTTCTTT	CASSLSGPPLNTEAFF
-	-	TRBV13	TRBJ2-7	TGTGCCAGCAGCTTAGGGGACAAGTCCTACGAGCAGTACTTC	CASSLGDKSYEQYF
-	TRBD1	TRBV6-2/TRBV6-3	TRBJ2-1	TGTGCCAGCAGCGGGACAGGGGGCTTGGATGGGCAGTTCTTC	CASSGTGGLDGQFF
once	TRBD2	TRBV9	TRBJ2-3	TGTGCCAGCAGCGTAGATTCGCCCCTAGCGGGGTTCCCAGATACGCAGTATTTT	CASSVDSPLAGFPDTQYF
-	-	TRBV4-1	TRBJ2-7	TGCGCCAGCAGCCGCCTCTCGGAGGGGCCACGAAGCTACGAGCAGTACTTC	CASSRLSEGPRSYEQYF
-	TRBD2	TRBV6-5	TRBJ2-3	TGTGCCAGCAGTTACTCAGGGGGACTAGCGGGGGGCCAAACCCTTAGCACAGATACGCAGTATTTT	CASSYSGGLAGGQTLSTDTQYF
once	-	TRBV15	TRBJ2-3	TGTGCCACCAGCAGAGATGTTGCGGACACCTACACAGATACGCAGTATTTT	CATSRDVADTYTDTQYF
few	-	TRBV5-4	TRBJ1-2	TGTGCCAGCAGCTTGGCCCTGGAGGCAGTTTATGGCTACACCTTC	CASSLALEAVYGYTF
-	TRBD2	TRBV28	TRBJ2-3	TGTGCCAGCAGTTTTCGCGGGGGTCAGAAGGATACGCAGTATTTT	CASSFRGGQKDTQYF
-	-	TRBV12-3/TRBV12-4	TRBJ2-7	TGTGCCAGCAGTACAGGCCTGAGCTACGGGCAGTACTTC	CASSTGLSYGQYF
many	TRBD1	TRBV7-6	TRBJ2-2	TGTGCCAGCAGAAATACGACAGGGCGAAACACCGGGGAGCTGTTTTTT	CASRNTTGRNTGELFF
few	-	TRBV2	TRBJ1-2	TGTGCCAGCATCGGGGATAACTATGGCTACACCTTC	CASIGDNYGYTF